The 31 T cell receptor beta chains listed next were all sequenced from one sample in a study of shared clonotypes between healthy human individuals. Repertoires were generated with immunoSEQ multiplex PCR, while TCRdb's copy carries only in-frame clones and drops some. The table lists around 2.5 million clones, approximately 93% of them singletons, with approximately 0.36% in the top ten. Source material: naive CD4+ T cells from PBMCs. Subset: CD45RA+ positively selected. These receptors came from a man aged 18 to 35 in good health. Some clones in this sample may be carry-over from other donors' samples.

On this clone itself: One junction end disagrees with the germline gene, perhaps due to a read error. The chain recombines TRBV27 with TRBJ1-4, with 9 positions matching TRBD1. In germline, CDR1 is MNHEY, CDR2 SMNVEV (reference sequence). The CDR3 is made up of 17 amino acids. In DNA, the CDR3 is TGTGCCAACAGTAGCCGGGACAGGGTTTTTTCGAATGAAAAACTGTTTTTT. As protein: CANSSRDRVFSNEKLFF.

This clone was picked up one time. The CDR3 DNA reads TGTGCCAGCAGCCCGGATAGCGGGAGGTACGAGCAGTACTTC. This sequence encodes CASSPDSGRYEQYF. J is TRBJ2-7 and V is TRBV4-2, with TRBD2 identical over 10 bases. The CDR3 has 14 amino acids. V lost 4 bases and J lost 4; bases outside the gene matches: 4. In germline, CDR1 is LGHNA, CDR2 YNFKEQ.

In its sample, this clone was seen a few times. CDR3 DNA sequence: TGTGCCAGCAGACACCAACAGGGGCCAGGGAACGAGCAGTACTTC. This codes for CASRHQQGPGNEQYF. The chain links TRBV6-5 to TRBJ2-7; 7 bases map to TRBD1. With V trimmed by 6 bases and J by 5 bases, 13 bases remained unmatched. CDR3 length: 15 amino acids. From germline, CDR1 is MNHEY and CDR2 SVGAGI.

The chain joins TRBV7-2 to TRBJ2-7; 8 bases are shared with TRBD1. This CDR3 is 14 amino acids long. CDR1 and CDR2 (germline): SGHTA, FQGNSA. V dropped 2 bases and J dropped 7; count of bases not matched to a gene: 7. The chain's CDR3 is CASSLRLQGGEQYF. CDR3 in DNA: TGTGCCAGCAGCTTACGTTTACAGGGGGGAGAGCAGTACTTC.

The CDR3 DNA sequence: TGTGCCAGCAGTTCAAGGACAGGGGGCCCAAACATTCAGTACTTC. As protein: CASSSRTGGPNIQYF. The chain uses TRBV28 and TRBJ2-4; TRBD1 matches 11 bases. J gave up 6 bases and V 4 bases, and 5 bases lay outside the gene matches. The CDR3 has 15 residues. CDR1 is MDHEN, CDR2 SYDVKM, per germline.

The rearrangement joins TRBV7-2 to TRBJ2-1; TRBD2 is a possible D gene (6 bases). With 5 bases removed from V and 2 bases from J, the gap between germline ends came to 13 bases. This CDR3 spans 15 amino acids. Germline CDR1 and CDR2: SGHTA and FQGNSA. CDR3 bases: TGTGCCAGCAGCCCCGACGGGGGAACCTACAATGAGCAGTTCTTC. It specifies CASSPDGGTYNEQFF.

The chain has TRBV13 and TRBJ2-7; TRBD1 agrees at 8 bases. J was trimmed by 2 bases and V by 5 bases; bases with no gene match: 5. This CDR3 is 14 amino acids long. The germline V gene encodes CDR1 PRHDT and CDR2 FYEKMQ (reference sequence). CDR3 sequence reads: CASSARDRTYEQYF. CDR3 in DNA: TGTGCCAGCAGCGCCCGGGACAGGACCTACGAGCAGTACTTC.

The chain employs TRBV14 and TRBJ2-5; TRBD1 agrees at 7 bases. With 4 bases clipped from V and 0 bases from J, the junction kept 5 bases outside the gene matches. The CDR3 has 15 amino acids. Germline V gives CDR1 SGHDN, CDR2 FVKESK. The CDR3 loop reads CASSRATGYQETQYF. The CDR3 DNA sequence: TGTGCCAGCAGCCGAGCGACAGGGTACCAAGAGACCCAGTACTTC.

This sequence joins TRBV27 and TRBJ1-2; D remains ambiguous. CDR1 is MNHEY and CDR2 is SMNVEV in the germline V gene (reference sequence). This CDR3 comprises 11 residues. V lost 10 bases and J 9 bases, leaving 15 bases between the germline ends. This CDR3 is CATGSAVSYTF. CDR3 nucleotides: TGTGCCACCGGAAGCGCCGTTAGCTACACCTTC.

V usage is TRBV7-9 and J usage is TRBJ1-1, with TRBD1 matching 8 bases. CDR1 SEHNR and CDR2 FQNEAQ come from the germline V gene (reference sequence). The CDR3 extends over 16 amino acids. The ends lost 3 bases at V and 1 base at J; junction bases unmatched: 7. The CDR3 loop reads CASSLADRATNTEAFF. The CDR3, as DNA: TGTGCCAGCAGCTTGGCGGACAGGGCTACGAACACTGAAGCTTTCTTT.

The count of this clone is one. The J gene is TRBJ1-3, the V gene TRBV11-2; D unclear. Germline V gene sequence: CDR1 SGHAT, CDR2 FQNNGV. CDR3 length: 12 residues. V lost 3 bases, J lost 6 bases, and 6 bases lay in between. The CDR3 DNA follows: TGTGCCAGCAGCTTTAGCATAAACACCATATATTTT. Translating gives CASSFSINTIYF.

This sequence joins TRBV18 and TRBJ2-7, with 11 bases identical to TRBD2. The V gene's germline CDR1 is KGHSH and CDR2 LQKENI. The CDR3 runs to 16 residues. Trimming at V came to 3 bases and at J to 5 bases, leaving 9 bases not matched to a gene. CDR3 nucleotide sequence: TGTGCCAGCTCACCGTTAGCGGGAGGGCCGAAAAACGAGCAGTACTTC. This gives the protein CASSPLAGGPKNEQYF.

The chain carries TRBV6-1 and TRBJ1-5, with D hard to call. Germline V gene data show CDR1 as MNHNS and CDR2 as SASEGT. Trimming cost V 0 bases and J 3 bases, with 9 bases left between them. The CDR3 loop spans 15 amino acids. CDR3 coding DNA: TGTGCCAGCAGTGAAGCCGGGCGGGACAATCAGCCCCAGCATTTT. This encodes CASSEAGRDNQPQHF.

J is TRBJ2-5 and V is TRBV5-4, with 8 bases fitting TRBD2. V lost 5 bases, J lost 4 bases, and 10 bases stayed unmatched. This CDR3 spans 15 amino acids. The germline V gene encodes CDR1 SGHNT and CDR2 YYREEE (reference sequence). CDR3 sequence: CASRFGGLDLETQYF. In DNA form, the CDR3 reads TGTGCCAGCAGGTTTGGGGGACTAGACCTAGAGACCCAGTACTTC.

CDR3 coding DNA: TGCGCCAGCAGCTTGGGTGGTCAGGGGCTTAACTATGGCTACACCTTC. Its protein product is CASSLGGQGLNYGYTF. The J gene is TRBJ1-2, the V gene TRBV5-1, with D possibly TRBD1 on 6 matching bases. CDR1 is SGHRS, CDR2 YFSETQ, per germline. This CDR3 spans 16 amino acids. Trimming pared 0 bases from V and 1 base from J, leaving 13 bases between.

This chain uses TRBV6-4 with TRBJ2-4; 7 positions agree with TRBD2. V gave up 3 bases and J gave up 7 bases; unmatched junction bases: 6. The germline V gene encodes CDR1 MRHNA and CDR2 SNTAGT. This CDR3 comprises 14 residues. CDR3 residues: CASSEGLGGNIQYF. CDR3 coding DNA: TGTGCCAGCAGTGAGGGACTGGGGGGGAACATTCAGTACTTC.

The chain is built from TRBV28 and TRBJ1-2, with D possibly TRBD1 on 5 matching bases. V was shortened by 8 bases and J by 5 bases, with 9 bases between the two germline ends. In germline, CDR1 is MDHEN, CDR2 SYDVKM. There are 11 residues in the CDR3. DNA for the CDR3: TGTGCCAGCGGGGGGGATTATGGCTACACCTTC. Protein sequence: CASGGDYGYTF.

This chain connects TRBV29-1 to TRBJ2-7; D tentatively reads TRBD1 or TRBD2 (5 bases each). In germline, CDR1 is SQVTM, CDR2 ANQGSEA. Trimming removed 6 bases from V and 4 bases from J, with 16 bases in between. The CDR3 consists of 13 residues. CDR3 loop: CSVTEGRQYEQYF. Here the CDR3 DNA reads TGCAGCGTCACAGAGGGCAGACAGTACGAGCAGTACTTC.

In nucleotides, the CDR3 is TGTGCCAGCAGGTCAGGACAGGTAGCTAACTATGGCTACACCTTC. Protein sequence: CASRSGQVANYGYTF. The chain combines TRBV7-2 with TRBJ1-2, with 7 nucleotides matching TRBD1. CDR1 and CDR2 (germline): SGHTA, FQGNSA. There are 15 residues in the CDR3. The trim removed 6 bases at V and 0 bases at J, leaving 7 bases unmatched.

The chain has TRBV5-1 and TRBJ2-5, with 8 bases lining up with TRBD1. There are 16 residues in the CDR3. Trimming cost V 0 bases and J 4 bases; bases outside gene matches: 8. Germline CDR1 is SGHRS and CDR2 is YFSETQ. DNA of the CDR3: TGCGCCAGCAGCTTGGGCGGACAGGGAATGGTAGAGACCCAGTACTTC. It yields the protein CASSLGGQGMVETQYF.

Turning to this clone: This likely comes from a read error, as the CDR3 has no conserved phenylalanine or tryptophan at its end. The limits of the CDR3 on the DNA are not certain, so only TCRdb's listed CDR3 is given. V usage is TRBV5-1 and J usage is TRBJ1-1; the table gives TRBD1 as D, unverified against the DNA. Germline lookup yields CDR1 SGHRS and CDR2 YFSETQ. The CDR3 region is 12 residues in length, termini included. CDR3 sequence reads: CASSLGSGPYNY.

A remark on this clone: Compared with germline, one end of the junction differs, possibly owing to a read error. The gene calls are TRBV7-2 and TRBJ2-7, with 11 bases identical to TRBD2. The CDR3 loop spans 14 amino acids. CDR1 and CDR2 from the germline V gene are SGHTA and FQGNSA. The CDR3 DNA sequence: TGTGCCAGCAGGTTAGCGGGAGGGGTTTACGAGCAGTACTTC. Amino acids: CASRLAGGVYEQYF.

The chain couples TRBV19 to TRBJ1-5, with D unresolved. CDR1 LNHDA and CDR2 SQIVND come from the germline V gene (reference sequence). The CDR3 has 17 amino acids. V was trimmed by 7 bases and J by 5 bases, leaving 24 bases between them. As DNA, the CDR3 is TGTGCCAGTACCCTGAACCTAGGTTTCGGTAAAGATCAGCCCCAGCATTTT. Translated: CASTLNLGFGKDQPQHF.

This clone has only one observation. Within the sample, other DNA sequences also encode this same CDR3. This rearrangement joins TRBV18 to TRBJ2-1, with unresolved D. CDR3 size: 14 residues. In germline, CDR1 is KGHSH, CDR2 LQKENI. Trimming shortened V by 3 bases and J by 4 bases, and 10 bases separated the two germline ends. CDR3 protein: CASSPTDGYNEQFF. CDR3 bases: TGTGCCAGCTCACCGACGGACGGTTACAATGAGCAGTTCTTC.

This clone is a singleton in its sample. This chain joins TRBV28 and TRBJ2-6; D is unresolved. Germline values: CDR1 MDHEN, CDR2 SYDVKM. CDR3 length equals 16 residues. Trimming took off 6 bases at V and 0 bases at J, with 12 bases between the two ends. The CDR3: CASSPPTHSGANVLTF. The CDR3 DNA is TGTGCCAGCAGCCCCCCAACCCACTCTGGGGCCAACGTCCTGACTTTC.

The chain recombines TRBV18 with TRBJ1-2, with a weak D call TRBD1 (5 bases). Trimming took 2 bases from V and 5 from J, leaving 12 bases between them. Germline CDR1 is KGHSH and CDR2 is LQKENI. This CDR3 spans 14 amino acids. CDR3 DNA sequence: TGTGCCAGCTCACCAGGTCGCCAGGGATATGGCTACACCTTC. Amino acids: CASSPGRQGYGYTF.

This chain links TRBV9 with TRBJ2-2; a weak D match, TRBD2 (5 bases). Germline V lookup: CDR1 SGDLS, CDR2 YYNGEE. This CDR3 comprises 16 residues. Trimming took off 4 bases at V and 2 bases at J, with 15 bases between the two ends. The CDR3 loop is CASSRGGLDNTGELFF. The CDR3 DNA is TGTGCCAGCAGCCGCGGCGGACTGGATAACACCGGGGAGCTGTTTTTT.

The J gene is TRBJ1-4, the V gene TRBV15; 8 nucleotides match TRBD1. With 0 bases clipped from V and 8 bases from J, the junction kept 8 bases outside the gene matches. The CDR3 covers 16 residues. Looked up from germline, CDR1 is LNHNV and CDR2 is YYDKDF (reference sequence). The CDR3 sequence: CATSRDRGQVREKLFF. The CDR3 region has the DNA TGTGCCACCAGCAGAGATCGGGGACAGGTCCGCGAAAAACTGTTTTTT.

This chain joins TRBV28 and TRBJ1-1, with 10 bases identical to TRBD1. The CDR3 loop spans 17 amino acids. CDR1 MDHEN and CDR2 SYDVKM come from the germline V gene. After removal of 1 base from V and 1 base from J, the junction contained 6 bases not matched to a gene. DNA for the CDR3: TGTGCCAGCAGTTTATTTGGGACAGGGGTGAGGAACACTGAAGCTTTCTTT. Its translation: CASSLFGTGVRNTEAFF.

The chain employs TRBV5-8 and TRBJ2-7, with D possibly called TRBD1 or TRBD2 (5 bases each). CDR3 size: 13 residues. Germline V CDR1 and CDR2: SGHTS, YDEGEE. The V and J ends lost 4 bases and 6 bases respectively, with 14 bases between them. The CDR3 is CASSRDRQFEQYF. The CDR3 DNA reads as TGTGCCAGCAGCCGGGACCGGCAATTCGAGCAGTACTTC.

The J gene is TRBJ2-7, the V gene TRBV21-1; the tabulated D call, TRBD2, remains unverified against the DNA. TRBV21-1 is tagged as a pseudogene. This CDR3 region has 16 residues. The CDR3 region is CASIQSGGATLYEQYF. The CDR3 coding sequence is TGTGCCAGCATCCAAAGCGGGGGGGCCACACTCTACGAGCAGTACTTC.